Sequencing of this T cell receptor (beta chain) was carried out in a study of T cell responses to AZD1222 COVID-19 vaccine. Turning to this clone: Antigen: not known.

Overall study results and limits: Among the donors, most were white British and more were female, and clonal diversity was possibly underestimated.

The method was immunoSEQ multiplex PCR; TCRdb's version includes in-frame clones alone and lacks a portion of them. In the table there are more than 95,000 clones, roughly 86% of which are singletons. This clonotype was sampled from an adult who received the AZD1222 COVID-19 vaccine. This specimen was peripheral blood, taken 28 days after the second AZD1222 dose.

This chain's CDR3 is CASTLGGGYSNQPQHF. The CDR3 coding sequence is TGTGCCAGCACCCTAGGGGGAGGTTATAGCAATCAGCCCCAGCATTTT. V and J are TRBV7-2 and TRBJ1-5; D might be TRBD1 (6 bases). V was pared by 7 bases and J by 0 bases, with 16 bases between. Germline V gene data show CDR1 as SGHTA and CDR2 as FQGNSA. CDR3 length equals 16 residues.